This TCR beta chain originates from a study of T-cell reconstitution after alpha-beta-depleted transplantation in children. Study-level results: Roughly two months post-transplant, alpha-beta T cells reportedly originated from several hundred graft clones that had expanded.

Preparation of the TCRbeta library was carried out with unique molecular identifiers. One entry per CDR3 protein results from TCRdb running MiXCR on the PCR reads. This table has 190,000 or so distinct CDR3 sequences, 5% to 6.5% appearing once. This clonotype was detected many times. Antigen unknown. Germline CDR1 SQVTM, CDR2 ANQGSEA. CDR3 length equals 11 residues. V lost 4 bases, J lost 8 bases, and 8 bases lay in between. This sample comprised PBMCs, obtained before TCRalphabeta/CD19-depleted stem cell transplant. The TCR sequence derives from a girl in the first two years of life with combined immunodeficiency, due to receive a stem cell transplant. The chain combines TRBV29-1 with TRBJ2-2; no definite D call. The CDR3 nucleotides are TGCAGCGTTGGGTTGTATGGGGAGCTGTTTTTT. As protein: CSVGLYGELFF.